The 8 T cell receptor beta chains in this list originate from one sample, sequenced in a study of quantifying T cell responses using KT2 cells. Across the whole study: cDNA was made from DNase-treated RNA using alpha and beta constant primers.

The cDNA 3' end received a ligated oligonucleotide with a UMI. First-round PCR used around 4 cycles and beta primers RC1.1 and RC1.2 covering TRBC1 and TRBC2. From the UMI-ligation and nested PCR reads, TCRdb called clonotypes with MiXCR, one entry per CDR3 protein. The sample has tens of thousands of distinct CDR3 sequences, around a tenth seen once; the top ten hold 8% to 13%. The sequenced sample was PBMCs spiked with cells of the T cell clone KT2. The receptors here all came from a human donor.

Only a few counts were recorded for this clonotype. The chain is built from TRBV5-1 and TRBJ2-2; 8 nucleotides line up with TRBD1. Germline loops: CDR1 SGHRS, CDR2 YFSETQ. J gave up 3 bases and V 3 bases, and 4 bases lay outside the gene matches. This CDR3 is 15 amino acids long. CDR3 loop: CASSSDREHTGELFF. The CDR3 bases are TGCGCCAGCAGCTCGGACAGGGAACACACCGGGGAGCTGTTTTTT. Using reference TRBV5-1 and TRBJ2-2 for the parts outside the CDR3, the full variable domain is KAGVTQTPRYLIKTRGQQVTLSCSPISGHRSVSWYQQTPGQGLQFLFEYFSETQRNKGNFPGRFSGRQFSNSRSEMNVSTLELGDSALYLCASSSDREHTGELFFGEGSRLTVL.

The CDR3 DNA is TGTGCCAGCAGCCGAATCCCCCCTTTAACTGAAGCTTTCTTT. Encoded protein: CASSRIPPLTEAFF. The chain carries TRBV21-1 and TRBJ1-1; the table calls TRBD1, which could not be checked here. TRBV21-1 is noted as a pseudogene. CDR3 length: 14 residues.

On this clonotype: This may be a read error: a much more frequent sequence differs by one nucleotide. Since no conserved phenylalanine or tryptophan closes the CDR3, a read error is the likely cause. The chain's CDR3 is CASSVATDNTEAFS. In DNA, the CDR3 is TGTGCCAGCAGCGTAGCGACAGATAACACTGAAGCTTTCTCT. The gene calls are TRBV9 and TRBJ1-1, with D possibly TRBD1 on 5 matching bases. The CDR3 consists of 14 residues. Germline loops: CDR1 SGDLS, CDR2 YYNGEE. Trimming took 0 bases from V and 2 from J, leaving 8 bases between them.

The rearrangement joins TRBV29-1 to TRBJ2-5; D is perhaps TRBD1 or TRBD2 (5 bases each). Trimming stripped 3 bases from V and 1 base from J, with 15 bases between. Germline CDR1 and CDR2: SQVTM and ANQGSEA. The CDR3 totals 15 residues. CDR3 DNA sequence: TGCAGCGTTGATGGTTCTCCGGGACCCCAAGAGACCCAGTACTTC. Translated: CSVDGSPGPQETQYF.

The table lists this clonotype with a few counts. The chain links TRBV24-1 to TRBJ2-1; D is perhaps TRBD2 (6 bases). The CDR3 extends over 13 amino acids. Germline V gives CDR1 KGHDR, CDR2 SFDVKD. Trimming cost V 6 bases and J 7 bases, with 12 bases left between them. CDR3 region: CATSQAEGNEQFF. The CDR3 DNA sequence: TGTGCCACCAGTCAGGCGGAGGGAAATGAGCAGTTCTTC.

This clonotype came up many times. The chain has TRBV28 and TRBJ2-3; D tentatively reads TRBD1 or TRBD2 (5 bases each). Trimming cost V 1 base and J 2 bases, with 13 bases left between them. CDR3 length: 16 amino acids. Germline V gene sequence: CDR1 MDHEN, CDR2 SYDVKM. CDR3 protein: CASSLLVGANTDTQYF. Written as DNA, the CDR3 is TGTGCCAGCAGTTTATTGGTCGGGGCGAACACAGATACGCAGTATTTT.

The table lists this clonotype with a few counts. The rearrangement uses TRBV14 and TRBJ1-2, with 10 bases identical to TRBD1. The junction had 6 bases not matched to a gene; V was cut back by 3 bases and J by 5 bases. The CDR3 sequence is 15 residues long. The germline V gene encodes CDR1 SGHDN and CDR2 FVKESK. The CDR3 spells CASSQAGTGVYGYTF. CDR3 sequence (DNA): TGTGCCAGCAGCCAGGCCGGGACAGGGGTTTATGGCTACACCTTC. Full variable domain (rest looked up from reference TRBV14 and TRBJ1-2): EAGVTQFPSHSVIEKGQTVTLRCDPISGHDNLYWYRRVMGKEIKFLLHFVKESKQDESGMPNNRFLAERTGGTYSTLKVQPAELEDSGVYFCASSQAGTGVYGYTFGSGTRLTVV.

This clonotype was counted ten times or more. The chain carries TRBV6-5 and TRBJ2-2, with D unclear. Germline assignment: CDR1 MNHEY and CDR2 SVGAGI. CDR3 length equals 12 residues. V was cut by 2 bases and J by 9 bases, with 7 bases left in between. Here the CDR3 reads CASSYKGRELFF. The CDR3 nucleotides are TGTGCCAGCAGTTACAAGGGTCGGGAGCTGTTTTTT.